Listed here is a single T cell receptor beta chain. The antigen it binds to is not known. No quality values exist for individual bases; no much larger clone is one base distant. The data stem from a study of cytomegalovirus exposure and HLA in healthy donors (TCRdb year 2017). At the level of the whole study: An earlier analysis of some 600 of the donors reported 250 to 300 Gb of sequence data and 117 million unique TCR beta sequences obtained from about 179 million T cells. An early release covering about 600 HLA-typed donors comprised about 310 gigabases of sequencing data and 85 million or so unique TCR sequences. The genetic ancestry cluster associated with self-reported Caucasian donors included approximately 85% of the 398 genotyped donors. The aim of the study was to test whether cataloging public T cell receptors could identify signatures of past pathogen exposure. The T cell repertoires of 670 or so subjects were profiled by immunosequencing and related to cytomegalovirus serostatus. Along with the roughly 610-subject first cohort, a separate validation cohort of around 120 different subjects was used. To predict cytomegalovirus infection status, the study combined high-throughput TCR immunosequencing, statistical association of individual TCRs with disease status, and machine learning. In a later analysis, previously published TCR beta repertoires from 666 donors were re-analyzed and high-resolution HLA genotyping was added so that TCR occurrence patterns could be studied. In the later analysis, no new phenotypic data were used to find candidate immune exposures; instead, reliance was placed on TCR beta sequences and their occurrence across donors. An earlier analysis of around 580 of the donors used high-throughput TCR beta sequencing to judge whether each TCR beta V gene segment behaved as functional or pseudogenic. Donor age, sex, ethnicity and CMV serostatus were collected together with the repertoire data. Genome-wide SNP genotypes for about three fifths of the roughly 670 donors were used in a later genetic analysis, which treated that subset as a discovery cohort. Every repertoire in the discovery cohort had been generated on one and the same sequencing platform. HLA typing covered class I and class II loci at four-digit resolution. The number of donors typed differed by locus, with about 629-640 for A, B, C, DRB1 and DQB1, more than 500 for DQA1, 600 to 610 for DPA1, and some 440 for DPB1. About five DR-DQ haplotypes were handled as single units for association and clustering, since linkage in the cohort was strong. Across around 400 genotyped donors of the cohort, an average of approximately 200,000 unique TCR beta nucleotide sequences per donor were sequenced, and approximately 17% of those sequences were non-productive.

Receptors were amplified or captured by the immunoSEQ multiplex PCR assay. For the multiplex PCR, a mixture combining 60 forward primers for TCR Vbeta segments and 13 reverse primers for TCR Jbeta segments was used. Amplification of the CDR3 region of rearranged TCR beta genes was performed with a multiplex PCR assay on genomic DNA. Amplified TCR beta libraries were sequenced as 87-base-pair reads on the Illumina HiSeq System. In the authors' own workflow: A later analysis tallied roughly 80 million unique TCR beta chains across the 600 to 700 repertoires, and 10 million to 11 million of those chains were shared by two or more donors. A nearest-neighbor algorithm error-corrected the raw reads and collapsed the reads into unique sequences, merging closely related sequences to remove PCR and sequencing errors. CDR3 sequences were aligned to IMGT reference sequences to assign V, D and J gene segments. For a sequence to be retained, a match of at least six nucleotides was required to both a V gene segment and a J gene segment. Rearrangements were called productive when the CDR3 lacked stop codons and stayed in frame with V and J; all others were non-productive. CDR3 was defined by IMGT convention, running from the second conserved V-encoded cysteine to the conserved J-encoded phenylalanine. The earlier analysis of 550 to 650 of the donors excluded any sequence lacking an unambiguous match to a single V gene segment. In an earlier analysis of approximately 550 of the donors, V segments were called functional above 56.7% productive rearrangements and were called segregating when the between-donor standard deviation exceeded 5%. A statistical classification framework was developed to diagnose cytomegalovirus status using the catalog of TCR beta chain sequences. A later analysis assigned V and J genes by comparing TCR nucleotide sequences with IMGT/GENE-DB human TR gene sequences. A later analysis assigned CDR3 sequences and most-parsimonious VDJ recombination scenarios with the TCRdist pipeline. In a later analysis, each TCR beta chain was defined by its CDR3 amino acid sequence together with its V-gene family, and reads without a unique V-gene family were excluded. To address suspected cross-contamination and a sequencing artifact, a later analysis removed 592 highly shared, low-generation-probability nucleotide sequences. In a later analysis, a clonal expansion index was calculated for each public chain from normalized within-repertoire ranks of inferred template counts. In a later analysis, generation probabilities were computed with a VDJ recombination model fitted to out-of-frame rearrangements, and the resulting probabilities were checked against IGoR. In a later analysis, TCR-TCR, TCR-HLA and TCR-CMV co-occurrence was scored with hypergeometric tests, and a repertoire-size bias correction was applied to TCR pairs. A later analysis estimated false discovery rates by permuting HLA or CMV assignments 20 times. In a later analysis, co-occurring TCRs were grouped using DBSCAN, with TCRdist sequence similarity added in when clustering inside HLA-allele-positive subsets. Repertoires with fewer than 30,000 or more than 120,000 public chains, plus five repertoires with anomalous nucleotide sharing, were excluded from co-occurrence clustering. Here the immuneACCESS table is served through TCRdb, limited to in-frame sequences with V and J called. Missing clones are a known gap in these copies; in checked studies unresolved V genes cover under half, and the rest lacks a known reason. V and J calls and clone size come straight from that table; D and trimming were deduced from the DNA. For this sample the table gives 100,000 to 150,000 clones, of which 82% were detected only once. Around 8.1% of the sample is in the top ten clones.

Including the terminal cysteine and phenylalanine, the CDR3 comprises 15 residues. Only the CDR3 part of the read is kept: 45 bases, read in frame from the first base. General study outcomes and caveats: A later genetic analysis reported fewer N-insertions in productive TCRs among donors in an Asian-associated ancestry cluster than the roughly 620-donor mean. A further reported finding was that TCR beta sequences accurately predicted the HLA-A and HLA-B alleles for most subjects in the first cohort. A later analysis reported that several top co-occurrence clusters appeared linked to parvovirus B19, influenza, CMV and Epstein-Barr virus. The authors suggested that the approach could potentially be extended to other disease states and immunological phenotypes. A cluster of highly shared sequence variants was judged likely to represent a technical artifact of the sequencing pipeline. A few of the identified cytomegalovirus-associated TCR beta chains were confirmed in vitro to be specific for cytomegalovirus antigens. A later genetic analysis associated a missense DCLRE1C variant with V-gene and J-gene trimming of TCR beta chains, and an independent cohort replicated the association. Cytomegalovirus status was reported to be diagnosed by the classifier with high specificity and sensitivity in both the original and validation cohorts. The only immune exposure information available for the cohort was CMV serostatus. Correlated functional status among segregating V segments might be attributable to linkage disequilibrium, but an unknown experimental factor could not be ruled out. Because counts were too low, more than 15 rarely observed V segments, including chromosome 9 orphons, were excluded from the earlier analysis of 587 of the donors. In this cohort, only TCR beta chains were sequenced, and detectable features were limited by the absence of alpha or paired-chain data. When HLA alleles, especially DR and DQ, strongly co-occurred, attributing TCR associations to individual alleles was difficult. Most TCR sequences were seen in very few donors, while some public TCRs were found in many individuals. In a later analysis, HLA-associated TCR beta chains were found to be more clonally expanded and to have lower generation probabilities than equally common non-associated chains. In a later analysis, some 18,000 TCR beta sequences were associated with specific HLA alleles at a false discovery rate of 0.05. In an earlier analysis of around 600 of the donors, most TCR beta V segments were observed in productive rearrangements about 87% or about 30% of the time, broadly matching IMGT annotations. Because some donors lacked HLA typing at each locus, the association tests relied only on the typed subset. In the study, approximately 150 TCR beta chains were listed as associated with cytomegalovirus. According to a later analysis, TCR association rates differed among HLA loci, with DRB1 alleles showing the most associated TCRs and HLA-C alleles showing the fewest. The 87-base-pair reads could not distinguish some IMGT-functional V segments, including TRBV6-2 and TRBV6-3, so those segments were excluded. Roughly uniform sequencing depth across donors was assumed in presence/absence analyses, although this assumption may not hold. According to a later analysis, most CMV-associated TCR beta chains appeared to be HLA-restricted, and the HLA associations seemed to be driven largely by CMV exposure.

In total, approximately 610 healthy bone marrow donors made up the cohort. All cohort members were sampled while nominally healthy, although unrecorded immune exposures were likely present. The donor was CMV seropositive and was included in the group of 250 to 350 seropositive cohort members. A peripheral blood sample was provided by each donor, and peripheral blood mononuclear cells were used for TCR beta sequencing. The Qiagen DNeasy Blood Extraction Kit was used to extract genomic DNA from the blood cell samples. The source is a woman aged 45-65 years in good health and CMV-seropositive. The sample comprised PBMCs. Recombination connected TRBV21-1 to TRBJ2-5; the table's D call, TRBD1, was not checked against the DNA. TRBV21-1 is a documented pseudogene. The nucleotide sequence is TGTGCCAGCAGCAATCGCGACAGGGGGTCAGAGACCCAGTACTTC. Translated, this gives CASSNRDRGSETQYF.